This T cell receptor beta chain was captured in a study of blood T cell repertoires in COVID-19 (dated by TCRdb to the early 2020s). About the study as a whole: Samples covering the acute and convalescent phases of COVID-19 were provided by collaborators in the United States, Italy and Spain. The prospective study material was composed of cDNA or gDNA derived from T cells, B-cell-depleted T cells, or PBMCs. Deeply sampled blood TCRbeta repertoires from subjects exposed to, actively infected with, or recovered from COVID-19 were included in the dataset. The repertoires were released in a freely available public database meant as a resource for research on the immune response to SARS-CoV-2. The samples were drawn from the first 160 participants of the ongoing ImmuneRACE study and from 1,254 subjects provided by 6 global collaborators. A de-identified subject ID, COVID-19 status, age in years and sex were almost always included in the sample metadata. Where available, HLA class I and class II types were taken from metadata supplied by the sample provider and were not determined by assay-based typing.

TCRbeta CDR3 regions were amplified from genomic DNA by means of the immunoSEQ Assay, a bias-controlled multiplex PCR. In the original analysis: Nucleated cell counts per sample were estimated from amplification of reference gene primers within the assay. To quantify the absolute abundance of each unique TCRbeta CDR3 rearrangement, sequence reads were collapsed and filtered. For each sample, productive Simpson clonality was calculated as the square root of Simpson's diversity index over productive rearrangements. The immuneACCESS repertoire file appears here via TCRdb, limited to in-frame rearrangements. These files lack a portion of the clones; in checked studies, under half of the deficit traces to unresolved V genes, and the cause of the others is not known. The V and J calls and clone size come from that table; D and trimming were worked out from the DNA. The sample table holds approximately 410,000 clones, of which around 86% were seen once. The ten largest clones take up roughly 1.4% of the sample.

The collaborating institutions used their own protocols to collect whole blood in K2EDTA tubes. Collaborator samples were shipped for TCRbeta analysis as frozen whole blood, isolated PBMCs, or DNA extracted from either sample type. Here is what the overall study found, with its caveats: The amount of clinical and demographic metadata varied by source and participant and was provided uncurated.

The CDR1 and CDR2 encoded by the germline V gene (reference sequence) are SEHNR and FQNEAQ. The CDR3 has 13 amino acids, counting the end cysteine and phenylalanine. The retained sequence is limited to the CDR3, 39 bases, with the frame set at the first base. V ends up 5 bases short and J 7 bases short, with an unmatched junction base count of 4. Concerning this clone: The antigen it binds to is not known. Within one base of it there is no much larger clone, and no base qualities were kept.

The sample taken for sequencing was peripheral blood. The sequence links TRBV7-9 to TRBJ1-5, with 8 junctional bases fitting TRBD1. The sequence derives from a woman younger than 45 with active or convalescent COVID-19. The CDR3 is CASSETGEQPQHF. In nucleotides, the sequence is TGTGCCAGCAGCGAGACAGGGGAACAGCCCCAGCATTTT.